This TCR beta chain was retrieved from a study of T cells in localized non-small cell lung cancer. The trim removed 8 bases at V and 2 bases at J, leaving 8 bases unmatched. The CDR3 has 15 amino acids. Germline CDR1 and CDR2: MDHEN and SYDVKM. The repertoire was sequenced with immunoSEQ multiplex PCR; TCRdb's copy has only in-frame clones and lacks some. The sample carries approximately 150,000 clones, around 92% recorded once. Overall study results and limits: The study detected a median approximately 57 of the top 100 tumor clones in adjacent lung. Uninvolved adjacent lung showed peak T cell clonality, exceeding tumor.

About this clone itself: Its antigen is undetermined.

Material: peripheral blood, obtained before any cancer treatment. The chain recombines TRBV28 with TRBJ2-4; 8 bases match TRBD2. The receptor's source is an older female donor with stage I lung adenocarcinoma. The DNA for the CDR3 is TGTGCCAGCGGGGGACTAGTGCAATCCAAAAACATTCAGTACTTC. Protein sequence: CASGGLVQSKNIQYF.